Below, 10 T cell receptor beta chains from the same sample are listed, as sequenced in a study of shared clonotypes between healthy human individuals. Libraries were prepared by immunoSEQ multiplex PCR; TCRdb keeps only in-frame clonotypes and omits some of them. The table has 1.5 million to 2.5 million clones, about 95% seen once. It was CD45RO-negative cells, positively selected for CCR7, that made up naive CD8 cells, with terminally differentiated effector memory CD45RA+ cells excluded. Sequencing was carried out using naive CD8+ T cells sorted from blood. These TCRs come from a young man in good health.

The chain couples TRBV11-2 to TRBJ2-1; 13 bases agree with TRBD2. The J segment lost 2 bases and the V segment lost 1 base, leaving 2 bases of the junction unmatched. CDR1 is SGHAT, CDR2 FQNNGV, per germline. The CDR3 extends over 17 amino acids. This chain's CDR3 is CASSLVTSGRPYNEQFF. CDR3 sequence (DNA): TGTGCCAGCAGCTTAGTGACTAGCGGGAGGCCCTACAATGAGCAGTTCTTC.

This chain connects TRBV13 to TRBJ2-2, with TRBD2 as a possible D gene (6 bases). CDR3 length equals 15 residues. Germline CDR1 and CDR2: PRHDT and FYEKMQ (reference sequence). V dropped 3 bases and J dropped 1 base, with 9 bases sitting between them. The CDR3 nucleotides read TGTGCCAGCAGCTTGTACGGGGGGAACACCGGGGAGCTGTTTTTT. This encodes CASSLYGGNTGELFF.

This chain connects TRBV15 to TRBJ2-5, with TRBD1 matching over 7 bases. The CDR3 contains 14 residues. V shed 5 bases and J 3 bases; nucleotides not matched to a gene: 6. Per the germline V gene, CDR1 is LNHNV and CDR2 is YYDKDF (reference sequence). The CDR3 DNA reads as TGTGCCACCAGCCCATGGACAGGAGAAGAGACCCAGTACTTC. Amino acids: CATSPWTGEETQYF.

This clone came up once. Here the CDR3 DNA reads TGTGCCAGCAGTTTGCCCGAGACAGGGAGTAGCAATCAGCCCCAGCATTTT. Its translation: CASSLPETGSSNQPQHF. The chain employs TRBV28 and TRBJ1-5, with TRBD1 matching 7 bases. This CDR3 contains 17 residues. Unmatched junction bases numbered 8, after V lost 3 bases and J lost 0 bases. CDR1 is MDHEN, CDR2 SYDVKM, per germline.

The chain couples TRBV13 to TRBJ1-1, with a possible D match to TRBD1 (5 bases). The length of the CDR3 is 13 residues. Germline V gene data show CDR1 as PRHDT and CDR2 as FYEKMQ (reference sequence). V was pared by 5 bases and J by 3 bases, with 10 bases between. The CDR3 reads CASSGTGDTEAFF. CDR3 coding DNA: TGTGCCAGCAGCGGGACGGGAGACACTGAAGCTTTCTTT.

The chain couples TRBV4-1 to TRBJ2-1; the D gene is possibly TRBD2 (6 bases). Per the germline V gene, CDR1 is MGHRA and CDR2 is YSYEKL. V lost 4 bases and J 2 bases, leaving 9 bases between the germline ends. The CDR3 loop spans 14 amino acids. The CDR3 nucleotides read TGCGCCAGCAGCCCCGGGACTCCCTACAATGAGCAGTTCTTC. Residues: CASSPGTPYNEQFF.

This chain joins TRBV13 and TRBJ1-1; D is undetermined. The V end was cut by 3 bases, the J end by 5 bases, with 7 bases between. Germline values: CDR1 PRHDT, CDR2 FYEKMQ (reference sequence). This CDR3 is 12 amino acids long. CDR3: CASSFKGTEAFF. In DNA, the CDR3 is TGTGCCAGCAGCTTCAAAGGGACTGAAGCTTTCTTT.

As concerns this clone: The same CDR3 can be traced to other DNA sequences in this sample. The CDR3 DNA reads as TGTGCCAGCAGCCCTACAACAGGGGCTGGGACTGAAGCTTTCTTT. As protein: CASSPTTGAGTEAFF. The genes are TRBV7-9 and TRBJ1-1; 7 nucleotides match TRBD1. With V trimmed by 5 bases and J by 5 bases, 11 bases remained unmatched. Germline CDR1 and CDR2: SEHNR and FQNEAQ (reference sequence). This CDR3 region has 15 residues.

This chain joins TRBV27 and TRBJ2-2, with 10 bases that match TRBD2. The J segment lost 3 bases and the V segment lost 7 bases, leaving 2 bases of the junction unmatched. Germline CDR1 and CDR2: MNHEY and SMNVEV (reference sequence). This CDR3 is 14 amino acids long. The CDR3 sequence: CASTGLADTGELFF. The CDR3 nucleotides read TGTGCCAGCACCGGACTAGCGGACACCGGGGAGCTGTTTTTT.

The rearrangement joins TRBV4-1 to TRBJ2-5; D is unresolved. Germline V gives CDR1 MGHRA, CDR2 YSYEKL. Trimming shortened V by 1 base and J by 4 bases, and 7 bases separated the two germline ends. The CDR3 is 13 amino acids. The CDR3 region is CASSQVPVETQYF. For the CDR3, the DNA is TGCGCCAGCAGCCAAGTTCCGGTAGAGACCCAGTACTTC.